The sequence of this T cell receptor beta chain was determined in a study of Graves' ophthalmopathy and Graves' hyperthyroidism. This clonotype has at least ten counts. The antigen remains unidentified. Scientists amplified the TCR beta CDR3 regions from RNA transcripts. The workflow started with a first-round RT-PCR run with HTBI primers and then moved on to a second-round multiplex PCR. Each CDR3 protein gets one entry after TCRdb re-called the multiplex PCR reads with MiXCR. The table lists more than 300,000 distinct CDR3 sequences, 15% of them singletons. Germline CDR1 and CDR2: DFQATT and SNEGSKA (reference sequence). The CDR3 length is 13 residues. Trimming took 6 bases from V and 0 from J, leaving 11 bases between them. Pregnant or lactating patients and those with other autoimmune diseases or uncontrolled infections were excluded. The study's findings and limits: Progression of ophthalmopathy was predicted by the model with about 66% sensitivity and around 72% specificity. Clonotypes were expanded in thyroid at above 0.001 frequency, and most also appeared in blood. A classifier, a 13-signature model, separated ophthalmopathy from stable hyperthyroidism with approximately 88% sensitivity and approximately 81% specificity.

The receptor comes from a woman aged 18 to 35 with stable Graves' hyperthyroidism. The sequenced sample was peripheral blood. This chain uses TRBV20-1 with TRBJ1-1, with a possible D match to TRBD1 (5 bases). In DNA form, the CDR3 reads TGCAGTGCCCTAAGGGGTGTGAACACTGAAGCTTTCTTT. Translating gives CSALRGVNTEAFF.